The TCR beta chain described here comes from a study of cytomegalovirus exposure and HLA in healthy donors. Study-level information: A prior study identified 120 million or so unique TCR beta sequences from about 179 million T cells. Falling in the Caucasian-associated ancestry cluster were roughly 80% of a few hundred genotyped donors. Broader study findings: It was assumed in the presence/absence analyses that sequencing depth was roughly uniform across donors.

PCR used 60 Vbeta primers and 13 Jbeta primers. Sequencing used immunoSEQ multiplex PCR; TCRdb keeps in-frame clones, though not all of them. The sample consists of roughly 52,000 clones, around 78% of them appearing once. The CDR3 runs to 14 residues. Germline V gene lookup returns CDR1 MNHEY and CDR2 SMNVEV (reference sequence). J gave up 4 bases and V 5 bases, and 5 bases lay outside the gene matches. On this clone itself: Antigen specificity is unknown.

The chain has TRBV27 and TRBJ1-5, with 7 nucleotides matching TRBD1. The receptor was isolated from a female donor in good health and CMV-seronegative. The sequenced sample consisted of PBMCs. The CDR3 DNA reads TGTGCCAGCAGTACAGACAGGGTAAATCAGCCCCAGCATTTT. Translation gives CASSTDRVNQPQHF.